This is a list of T cell receptor beta chains from one sample in a study of CDR3 diversity in severe acne. In TCRdb, the PCR reads were re-called with MiXCR into one record per CDR3 protein. In the table there are 97,000 or so distinct CDR3 sequences, about half of which are singletons. What was sequenced was blood. The receptors derive from a male donor with acne. The conserved cysteine and the conserved F or W are not part of the CDR3 here.

j_gene | v_gene | CDR3aa
TRBJ2-2 | TRBV24-1 | ATSDPDRNTGELF
TRBJ2-5 | TRBV20-1 | SARRTGETQY
TRBJ1-1 | TRBV28 | ASSWPGQGASEAF
TRBJ2-1 | TRBV10-3 | AISEPLAGSSYNEQF
TRBJ2-1 | TRBV29-1 | SVEDPGYNRFTYNEQF
TRBJ2-6 | TRBV7-2 | ASSLAATGLIPHSGANVLT
TRBJ2-6 | TRBV20-1 | SARDRAGANVLT
TRBJ1-2 | TRBV4-1 | ASTERPGTGNYGYT
TRBJ2-2 | TRBV13 | ASSSWGLAANTGELF
TRBJ1-4 | TRBV25-1 | ASSYTTASEKLF
TRBJ2-3 | TRBV7-8 | ASSLGGSLRY
TRBJ1-2 | TRBV25-1 | ASSLHSGQGIYGYT
TRBJ2-7 | TRBV28 | ASRPTDFSYEQY
TRBJ1-2 | TRBV2 | ASRGRPSNYGYT
TRBJ2-7 | TRBV10-3 | AISEGRLAGTYEQY
TRBJ1-1 | TRBV7-2 | ASSPVGGVTEAF
TRBJ2-3 | TRBV7-8 | ASGEGGLFADTQY
TRBJ2-1 | TRBV15 | ATSRVIRGLDEQF
TRBJ1-5 | TRBV25-1 | ASSPDSNQPQH
TRBJ1-6 | TRBV5-8 | ASSRSAGRANSPLH
TRBJ2-1 | TRBV20-1 | SATKGTSGKYEQF
TRBJ2-5 | TRBV7-2 | ASSFVGLAAGGTQY
TRBJ2-5 | TRBV2 | ASSIVGPPSETQY
TRBJ2-7 | TRBV19 | ARGTSGPLSPLYEQY
. | TRBV7-3 | ASSATSGRGDTQH
TRBJ2-2 | TRBV7-9 | ASTTEGNTGELF
TRBJ1-6 | TRBV7-2 | ASSPLVSPLH
TRBJ2-2 | TRBV20-1 | SAGQTNTGELF
TRBJ1-5 | TRBV19 | ASRGAGEIQPQH
TRBJ2-3 | TRBV5-8 | ASKGATGEDTQY
TRBJ2-7 | TRBV15 | ATSYLGSEIYSYEQY
TRBJ2-1 | TRBV28 | ASREGGYNEQF
TRBJ1-1 | TRBV11-2 | ASSSPVPEAL
TRBJ1-1 | TRBV2 | ASMGTSKNTEAF
TRBJ2-7 | TRBV15 | ATSPQGGYEQY
TRBJ1-2 | TRBV7-9 | ASSSAGPTGSPYGYT
TRBJ1-4 | TRBV5-1 | ASSLRQGGEKLF
TRBJ2-3 | TRBV7-9 | ASSPSGPSTDTQY
TRBJ2-1 | TRBV20-1 | SARGAGGPHEQF
TRBJ1-5 | TRBV6-6 | ASSWDSNQPQH
TRBJ1-2 | TRBV9 | ASSARTGTGYT
TRBJ1-2 | TRBV7-8 | ASSLDAEGYT
TRBJ1-5 | TRBV20-1 | SARAGEGNQPQH
TRBJ2-5 | TRBV7-9 | ASSSGEAQS
TRBJ1-6 | TRBV6-1 | ASSEEEGSPLH
TRBJ1-6 | TRBV4-1 | ASSQAPLRSPLH
TRBJ2-7 | TRBV20-1 | SAPETTTYEQN
TRBJ1-1 | TRBV15 | ATSRDRLNTEAF
TRBJ2-2 | TRBV7-9 | VPDGGTGELF
TRBJ1-4 | TRBV7-9 | ASSFGQAPVGNEKLF
TRBJ1-5 | TRBV2 | ASGDRVGQPQH
TRBJ2-3 | TRBV6-1 | ASTPLAGGADTQY
TRBJ2-2 | TRBV5-1 | ASSWGTSGYTGELF
TRBJ1-5 | TRBV7-8 | ASSLQGRGHQPQH